These T cell receptor beta chains were read from a single sample in a study of blood T cell repertoires in COVID-19. The repertoire was sequenced with immunoSEQ multiplex PCR; TCRdb's copy has only in-frame clones and lacks some. The table has about 430,000 clones, around nine tenths seen once. Material for sequencing was PBMCs or T cells enriched from blood (not recorded which). The receptor set was obtained from a young woman who had been exposed to COVID-19. CDR3s include the opening cysteine and the closing phenylalanine or tryptophan. The order of the fields is V gene, clone size, D gene, J gene, CDR3 protein, CDR3 DNA. D genes are given only for firm matches. Expanded clones get a size class; other rows say once, few or many, or leave the size out.

V: TRBV11-3
size: .
D: .
J: TRBJ2-1
CDR3: CASSSPSSGEGLNNEQFF
DNA: TGTGCCAGCAGCTCCCCAAGTTCGGGCGAGGGACTTAACAATGAGCAGTTCTTC

V: TRBV3-1/TRBV3-2
size: .
D: TRBD1
J: TRBJ2-7
CDR3: CASSRDRVPDEQYF
DNA: TGTGCCAGCAGCCGGGACAGGGTCCCGGACGAGCAGTACTTC

V: TRBV18
size: .
D: .
J: TRBJ2-7
CDR3: CASHTSEGSYEQYF
DNA: TGTGCCAGCCATACATCGGAGGGTTCCTACGAGCAGTACTTC

V: TRBV7-9
size: .
D: TRBD2
J: TRBJ2-3
CDR3: CAGGRAGETDTQYF
DNA: TGTGCCGGGGGGAGAGCGGGAGAGACAGATACGCAGTATTTT

V: TRBV5-1
size: once
D: TRBD1
J: TRBJ2-1
CDR3: CASSTEQGVRYNEQFF
DNA: TGCGCCAGCAGCACGGAACAGGGGGTGAGGTACAATGAGCAGTTCTTC

V: TRBV18
size: .
D: TRBD1
J: TRBJ2-2
CDR3: CASSPSGWDRFNTGELFF
DNA: TGTGCCAGCTCACCCTCGGGTTGGGACAGGTTCAACACCGGGGAGCTGTTTTTT

V: TRBV3-1/TRBV3-2
size: .
D: TRBD1
J: TRBJ1-6
CDR3: CASSQAGTGYSPLHF
DNA: TGTGCCAGCAGCCAGGCCGGGACAGGTTATTCACCCCTCCACTTT

V: TRBV28
size: .
D: TRBD1
J: TRBJ1-5
CDR3: CASSLRSGGNNQPQHF
DNA: TGTGCCAGCAGTTTACGGTCAGGGGGAAACAATCAGCCCCAGCATTTT

V: TRBV5-1
size: once
D: .
J: TRBJ1-2
CDR3: CASSLDAIYGYTF
DNA: TGCGCCAGCAGCTTGGATGCTATCTATGGCTACACCTTC

V: TRBV6-2/TRBV6-3
size: .
D: .
J: TRBJ2-3
CDR3: CASSYSPGTDTQYF
DNA: TGTGCCAGCAGTTACTCGCCAGGTACAGATACGCAGTATTTT

V: TRBV5-6
size: .
D: TRBD2
J: TRBJ2-1
CDR3: CASSPGLAGRWFF
DNA: TGTGCCAGCAGCCCGGGACTAGCGGGCCGGTGGTTCTTC

V: TRBV5-6
size: .
D: TRBD1
J: TRBJ1-2
CDR3: CASSLLTGLTYGYTF
DNA: TGTGCCAGCAGCTTGCTGACAGGGCTAACTTATGGCTACACCTTC

V: TRBV5-1
size: .
D: .
J: TRBJ1-1
CDR3: CASSLVQGTTEAFF
DNA: TGCGCCAGCAGCTTAGTCCAGGGTACTACTGAAGCTTTCTTT

V: TRBV28
size: .
D: TRBD2
J: TRBJ2-7
CDR3: CASSFSSGLGNEQYF
DNA: TGTGCCAGCAGTTTCTCCTCGGGACTAGGGAACGAGCAGTACTTC

V: TRBV6-4
size: .
D: .
J: TRBJ2-2
CDR3: CASSDSESGELFF
DNA: TGTGCCAGCAGTGACTCGGAGTCCGGGGAGCTGTTTTTT

V: TRBV6-5
size: .
D: TRBD1
J: TRBJ1-1
CDR3: CASSTPGQGNTEAFF
DNA: TGTGCCAGCAGTACCCCGGGACAGGGGAACACTGAAGCTTTCTTT

V: TRBV19
size: .
D: .
J: TRBJ2-3
CDR3: CASESGYHTDTQYF
DNA: TGTGCCAGTGAGAGCGGGTACCACACAGATACGCAGTATTTT

V: TRBV27
size: .
D: .
J: TRBJ2-1
CDR3: CASSFASAYNEQFF
DNA: TGTGCCAGCAGTTTCGCTAGCGCTTACAATGAGCAGTTCTTC

V: TRBV28
size: .
D: .
J: TRBJ1-5
CDR3: CASNPFPWGDSNQPQHF
DNA: TGTGCCAGCAATCCCTTTCCGTGGGGGGATAGCAATCAGCCCCAGCATTTT

V: TRBV9
size: .
D: .
J: TRBJ1-3
CDR3: CASSLYDTYSGNTIYF
DNA: TGTGCCAGCAGCTTATATGACACTTACTCTGGAAACACCATATATTTT

V: TRBV7-2
size: .
D: .
J: TRBJ1-1
CDR3: CASSFQSGVTEAFF
DNA: TGTGCCAGCAGCTTTCAATCAGGGGTCACTGAAGCTTTCTTT

V: TRBV29-1
size: once
D: TRBD1
J: TRBJ1-1
CDR3: CSAVQGVGTEAFF
DNA: TGCAGCGCCGTACAGGGGGTGGGGACTGAAGCTTTCTTT

V: TRBV28
size: .
D: .
J: TRBJ1-5
CDR3: CAGGGPGNQPQHF
DNA: TGTGCCGGGGGAGGGCCAGGCAATCAGCCCCAGCATTTT

V: TRBV13
size: once
D: TRBD2
J: TRBJ2-1
CDR3: CASSLFYVVAGTSGEGGRNEQFF
DNA: TGTGCCAGCAGCCTATTCTATGTCGTGGCCGGGACTAGCGGGGAGGGGGGCAGGAATGAGCAGTTCTTC

V: TRBV10-3
size: .
D: .
J: TRBJ1-5
CDR3: CATSTGINSNQPQHF
DNA: TGTGCCACGAGCACAGGGATCAATAGCAATCAGCCCCAGCATTTT

V: TRBV28
size: .
D: TRBD2
J: TRBJ2-7
CDR3: CASSLYNSGILSYEQYF
DNA: TGTGCCAGCAGTTTATATAATAGCGGGATATTGTCCTACGAGCAGTACTTC

V: TRBV20-1
size: .
D: TRBD2
J: TRBJ2-7
CDR3: CSASLAGASSYEQYF
DNA: TGCAGTGCTAGTCTAGCGGGGGCTAGCTCCTACGAGCAGTACTTC

V: TRBV18
size: once
D: TRBD1
J: TRBJ2-7
CDR3: CASSPGTGAYEQYF
DNA: TGTGCCAGCTCACCGGGGACAGGGGCCTACGAGCAGTACTTC

V: TRBV30
size: .
D: TRBD1
J: TRBJ2-2
CDR3: CAWSKARGRGTGELFF
DNA: TGTGCCTGGAGTAAGGCCAGGGGGCGAGGGACCGGGGAGCTGTTTTTT

V: TRBV5-1
size: .
D: .
J: TRBJ2-7
CDR3: CASSLDTYEQYF
DNA: TGCGCCAGCAGCTTGGACACCTACGAGCAGTACTTC

V: TRBV6-5
size: .
D: .
J: TRBJ1-1
CDR3: CATTETGYTEAFF
DNA: TGTGCCACCACAGAGACAGGTTACACTGAAGCTTTCTTT